Listed below are T cell receptor beta chains from one sample, sequenced in a study of post-analysis software for immune sequencing data. TCRdb itself ran the PCR reads through MiXCR, one entry per CDR3 protein. The data hold roughly 800,000 distinct CDR3 sequences, with 25% to 30% observed a single time. Sequencing was done on a sample of blood. These receptors all stem from a girl between 10 and 17 years old with multiple sclerosis. Each CDR3 is given without its conserved first and last residue. The D gene is left open where the match is weak. A clone size is listed for some rows: how often the clone was seen (once, few, many), or a class if it is expanded.

CDR3	size	D	V	J
ASSRGTSGSSEQY	-	TRBD2	TRBV4-3	-
SARTSGSSGEQF	many	TRBD2	TRBV20-1	TRBJ2-1
ASSSGTFTDTQY	-	-	TRBV7-2	TRBJ2-3
ASSADRAGNQPQH	-	TRBD1	TRBV6-5	TRBJ1-5
ASSQRAGGSGDTQY	-	-	TRBV4-3	TRBJ2-3
ASSLRPENEQF	-	-	TRBV7-3	TRBJ2-1
ASSRQTSYEQY	few	-	TRBV6-1	TRBJ2-7
ASSLEVGSREQY	-	-	TRBV7-9	TRBJ2-5
ASSLSQQRSPLH	-	-	TRBV5-1	TRBJ1-6
ASSLAGRVREKLF	few	-	TRBV7-2	TRBJ1-4
ASSFYRPGSNQPQH	-	-	TRBV28	TRBJ1-5
SARVQGGQDRNTGELF	few	-	TRBV20-1	TRBJ2-2
ASSLAGQLLAKNIQY	few	-	TRBV18	TRBJ2-4
ASSRRGERTDTQY	-	TRBD2	TRBV5-1	TRBJ2-3
SVEVTEYGYT	-	-	TRBV29-1	TRBJ1-2
SARVIGVDTEAF	few	-	TRBV20-1	TRBJ1-1
ASIDSPSSYEQY	-	-	TRBV6-2/TRBV6-3	TRBJ2-7
ASSRQGLTQY	-	TRBD1	TRBV3-1	TRBJ2-3
ASRLEGAGYNEQF	few	-	TRBV6-1	TRBJ2-1
SASPGTGSSYEQY	few	TRBD1	TRBV20-1	TRBJ2-7
SARDLAGGLMEQY	few	TRBD2	TRBV20-1	TRBJ2-7
AISEPGQGGETQY	few	TRBD1	TRBV10-3	TRBJ2-5
ASSPGQVRTDTQY	-	TRBD1	TRBV18	TRBJ2-3
SARKLAGRNEQY	-	TRBD2	TRBV20-1	TRBJ2-7
ASRGQGKTMPYNGQF	-	TRBD1	TRBV28	TRBJ2-1
SARFSLNTEAF	-	-	TRBV20-1	TRBJ1-1
ASSLAWGSETQY	few	-	TRBV7-9	TRBJ2-5
SARGGTDSNQPQH	few	TRBD1	TRBV20-1	TRBJ1-5
ATSREASGSYEQY	-	TRBD2	TRBV15	TRBJ2-7
SVDAGFYGYT	few	-	TRBV29-1	TRBJ1-2
ASTTRVGQPQH	-	-	TRBV6-5	TRBJ1-5
ASSFIKLAASTDTQY	few	TRBD2	TRBV11-2	TRBJ2-3
ASSERAAYNEQF	-	-	TRBV6-1	TRBJ2-1
SARPPGAGPQH	few	-	TRBV20-1	TRBJ1-5
ASSKLGETQY	-	-	TRBV5-4	TRBJ2-5
AFQGEIFYEQY	few	-	TRBV4-1	TRBJ2-7
ATRGGASDTQY	few	-	TRBV10-3	TRBJ2-3
ASSVVDSNQPQH	-	-	TRBV2	TRBJ1-5
SAGLQGNYGYT	-	-	TRBV20-1	TRBJ1-2
SVVDPDASGSVNEQF	few	TRBD2	TRBV29-1	TRBJ2-1
ASSATYSYEQY	many	-	TRBV7-2	TRBJ2-7
AISESADSYNEQF	few	-	TRBV10-3	TRBJ2-1
ASTMDRGSYNEQF	-	TRBD1	TRBV7-2	TRBJ2-1
ASSLGDRAFATNEKLF	once	TRBD1	TRBV5-1	TRBJ1-4
ASTLSGSPYEQF	-	TRBD2	TRBV12-3/TRBV12-4	TRBJ2-1
ASSLAMDGTWGRETQY	few	-	TRBV5-6	TRBJ2-5
ASSVQGVRMTQY	-	TRBD1	TRBV28	-
SARQPPRYEQY	many	-	TRBV20-1	TRBJ2-7
ASSFWAREEGGYT	-	-	TRBV5-6	TRBJ1-2
ASRLATGGSGYT	-	TRBD1	TRBV28	TRBJ1-2
ASSWVSGIRETQY	-	TRBD2	TRBV7-9	TRBJ2-5
ASSFQGNTEAF	few	-	TRBV7-8	TRBJ1-1
ATSALAEQETQY	few	-	TRBV24-1	TRBJ2-5
ASGWTGDTQETQY	few	TRBD1	TRBV27	TRBJ2-5
SAAGEVQETQY	few	TRBD2	TRBV29-1	TRBJ2-5
ASSPRPGSYGYT	few	-	TRBV12-3/TRBV12-4	TRBJ1-2
ASSQGRQGRRTEAF	-	TRBD1	TRBV14	TRBJ1-1
ASSLGLAGFVGDEQY	few	TRBD2	TRBV12-3/TRBV12-4	TRBJ2-7
SVEDWDPGQGVPTYGCT	-	TRBD1	TRBV29-1	TRBJ1-2
ASSPTTYEQY	many	-	TRBV6-2/TRBV6-3	TRBJ2-7